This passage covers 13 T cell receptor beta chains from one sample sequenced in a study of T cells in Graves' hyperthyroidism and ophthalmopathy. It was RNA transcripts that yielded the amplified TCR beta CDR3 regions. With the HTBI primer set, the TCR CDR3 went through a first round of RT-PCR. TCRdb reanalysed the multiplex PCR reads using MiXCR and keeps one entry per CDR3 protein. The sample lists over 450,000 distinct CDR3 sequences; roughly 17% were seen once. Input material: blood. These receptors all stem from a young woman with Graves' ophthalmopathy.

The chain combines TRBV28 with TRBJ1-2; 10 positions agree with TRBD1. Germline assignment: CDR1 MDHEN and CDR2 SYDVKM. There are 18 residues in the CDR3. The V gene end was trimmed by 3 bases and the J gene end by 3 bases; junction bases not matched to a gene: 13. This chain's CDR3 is CASSLIGWTGGIDYGYTF. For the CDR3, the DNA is TGTGCCAGCAGTTTGATTGGGTGGACAGGGGGTATCGACTATGGCTACACCTTC.

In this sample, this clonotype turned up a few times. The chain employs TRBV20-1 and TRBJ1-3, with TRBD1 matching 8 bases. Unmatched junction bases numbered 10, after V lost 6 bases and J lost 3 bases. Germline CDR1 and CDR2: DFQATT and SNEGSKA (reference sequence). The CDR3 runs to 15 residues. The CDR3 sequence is CSAEPQGAYGNTIYF. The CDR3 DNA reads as TGCAGTGCCGAGCCTCAGGGGGCTTATGGAAACACCATATATTTT.

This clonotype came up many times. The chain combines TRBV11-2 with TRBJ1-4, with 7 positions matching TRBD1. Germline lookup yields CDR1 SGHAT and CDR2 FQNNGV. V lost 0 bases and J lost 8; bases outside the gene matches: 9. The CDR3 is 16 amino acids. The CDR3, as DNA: TGTGCCAGCAGCTTAGATCGGGACAGAGAAATGGAAAAACTGTTTTTT. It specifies CASSLDRDREMEKLFF.

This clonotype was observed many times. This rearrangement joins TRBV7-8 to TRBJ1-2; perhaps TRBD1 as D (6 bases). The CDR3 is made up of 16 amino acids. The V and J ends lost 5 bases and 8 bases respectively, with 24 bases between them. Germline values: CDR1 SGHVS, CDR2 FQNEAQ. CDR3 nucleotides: TGTGCCAGCAGCCCACCCCGGGGGGCGGGGGCAGGAGGCTACACCTTC. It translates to CASSPPRGAGAGGYTF.

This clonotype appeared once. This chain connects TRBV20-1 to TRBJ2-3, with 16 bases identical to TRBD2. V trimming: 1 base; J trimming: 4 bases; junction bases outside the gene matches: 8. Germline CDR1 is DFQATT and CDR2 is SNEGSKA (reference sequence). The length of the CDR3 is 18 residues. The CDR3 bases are TGCAGTGCTAGAGGTTATCCGGGACTAGCGGGGGGGCCAGATACGCAGTATTTT. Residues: CSARGYPGLAGGPDTQYF.

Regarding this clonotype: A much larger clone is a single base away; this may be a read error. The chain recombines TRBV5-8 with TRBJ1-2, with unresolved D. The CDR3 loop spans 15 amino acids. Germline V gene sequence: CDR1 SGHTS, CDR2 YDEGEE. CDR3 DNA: TGCGCCAGCAGCTTGGAACACGTTTCTAACTATAGCTACACCTTC. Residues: CASSLEHVSNYSYTF.

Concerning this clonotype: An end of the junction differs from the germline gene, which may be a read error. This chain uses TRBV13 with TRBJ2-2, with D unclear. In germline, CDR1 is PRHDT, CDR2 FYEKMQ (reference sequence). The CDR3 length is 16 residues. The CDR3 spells CASSFWAERNTGELFF. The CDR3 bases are TGCGCCAGCAGCTTTTGGGCGGAACGGAACACCGGGGAGCTGTTTTTT.

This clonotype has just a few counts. This CDR3 reads CASSLRGAPPYEQYF. The CDR3 DNA sequence: TGCGCCAGCAGCTTGCGAGGGGCGCCCCCCTACGAGCAGTACTTC. V and J are TRBV5-1 and TRBJ2-7; D is possibly TRBD1 or TRBD2 (5 bases each). V gave up 1 base and J gave up 2 bases, with 13 bases separating them. From germline, CDR1 is SGHRS and CDR2 YFSETQ. The CDR3 is 15 amino acids.

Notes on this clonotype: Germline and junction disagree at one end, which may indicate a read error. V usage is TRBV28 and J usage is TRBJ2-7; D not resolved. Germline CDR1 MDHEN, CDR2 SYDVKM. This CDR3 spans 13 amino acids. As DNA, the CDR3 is TGTACCAGCAGTGAAGTCGGAACCTACGAGCAGTACTTC. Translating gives CTSSEVGTYEQYF. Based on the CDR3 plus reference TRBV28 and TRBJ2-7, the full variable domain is DVKVTQSSRYLVKRTGEKVFLECVQDMDHENMFWYRQDPGLGLRLIYFSYDVKMKEKGDIPEGYSVSREKKERFSLILESASTNQTSMYLCTSSEVGTYEQYFGPGTRLTVT.

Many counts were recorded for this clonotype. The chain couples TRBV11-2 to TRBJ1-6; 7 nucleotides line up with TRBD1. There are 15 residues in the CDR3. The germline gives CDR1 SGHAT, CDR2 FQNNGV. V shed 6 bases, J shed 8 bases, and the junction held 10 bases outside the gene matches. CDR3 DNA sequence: TGTGCCAGCAGAACAGGGGAGACACCTCATTCACCCCTCCACTTT. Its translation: CASRTGETPHSPLHF.

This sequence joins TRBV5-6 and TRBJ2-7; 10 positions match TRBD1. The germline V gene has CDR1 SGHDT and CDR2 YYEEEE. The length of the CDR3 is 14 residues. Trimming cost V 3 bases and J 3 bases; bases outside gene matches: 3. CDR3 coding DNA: TGTGCCAGCAGCTCTGGACAGGGGGACTACGAGCAGTACTTC. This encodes CASSSGQGDYEQYF.

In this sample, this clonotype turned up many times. The CDR3 spells CAWKGSISPLHF. CDR3 bases: TGTGCCTGGAAGGGCAGTATATCACCCCTCCACTTT. The V and J genes are TRBV30 and TRBJ1-6; no clear D gene. The V end was cut by 4 bases, the J end by 10 bases, with 11 bases between. This CDR3 is 12 amino acids long. Germline CDR1 GTSNPN, CDR2 SVGIG (reference sequence).

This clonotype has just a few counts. Written as DNA, the CDR3 is TGTGCCATCAGTGATCTGGGGACTAGCCCGACAGATACGCAGTATTTT. Protein sequence: CAISDLGTSPTDTQYF. The chain recombines TRBV10-3 with TRBJ2-3; 9 bases agree with TRBD2. CDR3 length equals 16 residues. CDR1 is ENHRY, CDR2 SYGVKD, per germline. The V segment lost 3 bases and the J segment 3 bases; nucleotides outside the gene matches: 7.